The clone carrying this T cell receptor (beta chain) was found a few times. This entry belongs to a study of cytomegalovirus exposure and HLA in healthy donors. PCR primers comprised 60 Vbeta and 13 Jbeta primers. Sequencing was performed with immunoSEQ multiplex PCR; in TCRdb, only in-frame clones are kept and a portion is missing. The repertoire has roughly 100,000 clones, 75% of them found once; the top ten carry 2.5% to 3.5%. The clonotype originates from a male donor in good health and CMV-seropositive. Specimen: PBMCs.

The CDR3 protein is CATKFSSYEQYF. CDR3 bases: TGTGCCACAAAATTTAGCTCCTACGAGCAGTACTTC. This chain connects TRBV6-5 to TRBJ2-5; D not resolved. Near its end, the DNA agrees better with TRBJ2-7, so the J call may be wrong. The germline CDR1 and CDR2 sequences are MNHEY and SVGAGI. The CDR3 totals 12 residues.